The rows below give T cell receptor beta chains drawn from one sample of a study of blood T cell repertoires in COVID-19. The method was immunoSEQ multiplex PCR; TCRdb's version includes in-frame clones alone and lacks a portion of them. The sample yields over 200,000 clones, 86% seen once. Material: PBMCs or T cells enriched from blood (not recorded which). These receptors all stem from a woman aged 50 to 65 in a cohort exposed to, infected with or recovered from COVID-19 (not recorded which). Both conserved end residues are part of each CDR3. The order of the fields is V gene, D gene, clone size, J gene, CDR3 protein, CDR3 DNA. D genes are given only for firm matches. Clone size is shown for a subset of rows, as once, few, many or a class of expanded clone.

v_call: TRBV10-3
d_call: TRBD2
clone_size: -
j_call: TRBJ2-5
cdr3_aa: CATRAGSSGGAGETQYF
cdr3_nt: TGTGCCACCAGGGCCGGGAGTAGCGGGGGGGCCGGGGAGACCCAGTACTTC

v_call: TRBV9
d_call: -
clone_size: once
j_call: TRBJ2-2
cdr3_aa: CASSHNARGRGNTGELFF
cdr3_nt: TGTGCCAGCAGCCATAACGCCAGAGGGCGCGGAAACACCGGGGAGCTGTTTTTT

v_call: TRBV5-1
d_call: -
clone_size: -
j_call: TRBJ1-1
cdr3_aa: CASSLGDGGNTEAFF
cdr3_nt: TGCGCCAGCAGCTTGGGGGACGGGGGGAACACTGAAGCTTTCTTT

v_call: TRBV6-5
d_call: -
clone_size: -
j_call: TRBJ2-3
cdr3_aa: CASSYSRLDTQYF
cdr3_nt: TGTGCCAGCAGTTACTCGAGATTAGATACGCAGTATTTT

v_call: TRBV29-1
d_call: TRBD1
clone_size: -
j_call: TRBJ2-3
cdr3_aa: CSVAAGTATDTQYF
cdr3_nt: TGCAGCGTTGCGGCCGGGACAGCCACAGATACGCAGTATTTT

v_call: TRBV28
d_call: -
clone_size: -
j_call: TRBJ2-4
cdr3_aa: CASSLSGELRNIQYF
cdr3_nt: TGTGCCAGCAGTTTATCTGGGGAGCTGAGAAACATTCAGTACTTC

v_call: TRBV3-1/TRBV3-2
d_call: -
clone_size: -
j_call: TRBJ2-2
cdr3_aa: CASSHGTGELFF
cdr3_nt: TGTGCCAGCAGCCACGGGACCGGGGAGCTGTTTTTT

v_call: TRBV3-1/TRBV3-2
d_call: TRBD2
clone_size: -
j_call: TRBJ2-5
cdr3_aa: CASSPTWASGAETQYF
cdr3_nt: TGTGCCAGCAGCCCAACCTGGGCTAGCGGGGCGGAGACCCAGTACTTC

v_call: TRBV28
d_call: -
clone_size: few
j_call: TRBJ1-2
cdr3_aa: CASRSQEPNYGYTF
cdr3_nt: TGTGCCAGCAGATCACAGGAGCCTAACTATGGCTACACCTTC

v_call: TRBV6-6
d_call: TRBD1
clone_size: -
j_call: TRBJ2-7
cdr3_aa: CASRPNRDSTYEQYF
cdr3_nt: TGTGCCAGCAGGCCTAACCGGGACAGTACCTACGAGCAGTACTTC

v_call: TRBV5-1
d_call: -
clone_size: -
j_call: TRBJ2-4
cdr3_aa: CASRQDPTASHASF
cdr3_nt: TGCGCCAGCAGACAAGATCCGACAGCATCCCACGCATCCTTC

v_call: TRBV6-5
d_call: TRBD1
clone_size: -
j_call: TRBJ2-7
cdr3_aa: CANPKSRQGYEQYF
cdr3_nt: TGTGCCAACCCGAAATCTAGACAGGGCTACGAGCAGTACTTC

v_call: TRBV5-1
d_call: -
clone_size: -
j_call: TRBJ1-2
cdr3_aa: CASSRRGGEYGYTF
cdr3_nt: TGCGCCAGCAGCCGGAGGGGGGGCGAATATGGCTACACCTTC

v_call: TRBV6-4
d_call: -
clone_size: -
j_call: TRBJ2-3
cdr3_aa: CASSLTSTDTQYF
cdr3_nt: TGTGCCAGCAGCCTCACTAGCACAGATACGCAGTATTTT

v_call: TRBV10-2
d_call: -
clone_size: -
j_call: TRBJ2-5
cdr3_aa: CASMERTQYF
cdr3_nt: TGCGCCAGCATGGAGAGAACCCAGTACTTC

v_call: TRBV30
d_call: -
clone_size: once
j_call: TRBJ1-2
cdr3_aa: CAWRRQGLADGYTF
cdr3_nt: TGTGCCTGGAGGCGCCAGGGATTAGCTGATGGCTACACCTTC

v_call: TRBV3-1/TRBV3-2
d_call: TRBD2
clone_size: -
j_call: TRBJ2-2
cdr3_aa: CASSLGELAGWNTGELFF
cdr3_nt: TGTGCCAGCAGCCTAGGGGAGCTAGCGGGTTGGAACACCGGGGAGCTGTTTTTT

v_call: TRBV4-3
d_call: TRBD2
clone_size: -
j_call: TRBJ2-2
cdr3_aa: CASSQDERGGAGELFF
cdr3_nt: TGCGCCAGCAGCCAAGATGAGCGGGGTGGGGCCGGGGAGCTGTTTTTT

v_call: TRBV29-1
d_call: TRBD1
clone_size: once
j_call: TRBJ2-6
cdr3_aa: CSVGDRGLGGANVLTF
cdr3_nt: TGCAGCGTTGGGGACAGGGGATTAGGTGGGGCCAACGTCCTGACTTTC

v_call: TRBV4-2
d_call: TRBD1
clone_size: -
j_call: TRBJ2-7
cdr3_aa: CASSQEGQGVAYEQYF
cdr3_nt: TGTGCCAGCAGCCAAGAAGGACAGGGGGTGGCCTACGAGCAGTACTTC

v_call: TRBV5-5
d_call: -
clone_size: -
j_call: TRBJ2-2
cdr3_aa: CASSLPPPSGELFF
cdr3_nt: TGTGCCAGCAGCCTACCCCCCCCCTCCGGGGAGCTGTTTTTT

v_call: TRBV29-1
d_call: -
clone_size: few
j_call: TRBJ2-2
cdr3_aa: CSASRDSLTGELFF
cdr3_nt: TGCAGCGCCTCCCGAGACAGCCTCACCGGGGAGCTGTTTTTT

v_call: TRBV21-1
d_call: -
clone_size: -
j_call: TRBJ2-3
cdr3_aa: CASRAGGRSADTQYF
cdr3_nt: TGTGCCAGCAGGGCGGGGGGAAGGTCGGCAGATACGCAGTATTTT

v_call: TRBV27
d_call: TRBD1
clone_size: -
j_call: TRBJ1-2
cdr3_aa: CASSLEGQGGYGYTF
cdr3_nt: TGTGCCAGCAGTTTAGAGGGACAGGGGGGCTATGGCTACACCTTC

v_call: TRBV27
d_call: TRBD1
clone_size: -
j_call: TRBJ2-4
cdr3_aa: CASSFLNRDRENIQYF
cdr3_nt: TGTGCCAGCAGTTTTCTCAACCGGGACAGGGAAAACATTCAGTACTTC

v_call: TRBV4-3
d_call: -
clone_size: -
j_call: TRBJ1-3
cdr3_aa: CASSHNLAPGHGNTIYF
cdr3_nt: TGCGCCAGCAGCCACAACCTTGCACCGGGACACGGAAACACCATATATTTT

v_call: TRBV13
d_call: -
clone_size: -
j_call: TRBJ2-1
cdr3_aa: CASMLGSSYNEQFF
cdr3_nt: TGTGCCAGCATGTTAGGTAGCTCCTACAATGAGCAGTTCTTC

v_call: TRBV12-3/TRBV12-4
d_call: TRBD1
clone_size: once
j_call: TRBJ1-5
cdr3_aa: CASSFGQAQHF
cdr3_nt: TGTGCCAGCAGTTTCGGACAGGCCCAGCATTTT

v_call: TRBV19
d_call: -
clone_size: -
j_call: TRBJ1-5
cdr3_aa: CASSIVPGVNQPQHF
cdr3_nt: TGTGCCAGTAGTATAGTTCCAGGGGTCAATCAGCCCCAGCATTTT

v_call: TRBV29-1
d_call: -
clone_size: few
j_call: TRBJ2-3
cdr3_aa: CSVESMRDTQYF
cdr3_nt: TGCAGCGTTGAATCCATGAGAGATACGCAGTATTTT

v_call: TRBV19
d_call: -
clone_size: -
j_call: TRBJ2-7
cdr3_aa: CASSIGSADYEQYF
cdr3_nt: TGTGCCAGTAGTATCGGTAGCGCGGACTACGAGCAGTACTTC

v_call: TRBV11-2
d_call: TRBD2
clone_size: -
j_call: TRBJ2-5
cdr3_aa: CASSPRLAGGLQETQYF
cdr3_nt: TGTGCCAGCAGCCCCAGACTAGCGGGGGGGCTGCAGGAGACCCAGTACTTC

v_call: TRBV6-5
d_call: TRBD1
clone_size: few
j_call: TRBJ1-5
cdr3_aa: CASAGQPDQPQHF
cdr3_nt: TGTGCCAGCGCGGGACAGCCTGATCAGCCCCAGCATTTT